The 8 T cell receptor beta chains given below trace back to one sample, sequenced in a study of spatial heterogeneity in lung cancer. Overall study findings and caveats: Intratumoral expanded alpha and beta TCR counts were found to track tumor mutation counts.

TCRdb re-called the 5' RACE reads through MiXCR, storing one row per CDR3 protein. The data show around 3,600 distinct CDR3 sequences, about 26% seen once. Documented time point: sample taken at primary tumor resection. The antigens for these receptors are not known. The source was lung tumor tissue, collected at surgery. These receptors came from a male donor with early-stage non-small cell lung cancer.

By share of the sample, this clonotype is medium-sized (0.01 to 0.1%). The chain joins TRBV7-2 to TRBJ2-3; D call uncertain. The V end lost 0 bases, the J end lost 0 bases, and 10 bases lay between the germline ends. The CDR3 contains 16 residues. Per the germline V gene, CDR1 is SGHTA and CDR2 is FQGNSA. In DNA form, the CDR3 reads TGTGCCAGCAGCTTAGCTCAGTCAGCGAGCACAGATACGCAGTATTTT. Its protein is CASSLAQSASTDTQYF.

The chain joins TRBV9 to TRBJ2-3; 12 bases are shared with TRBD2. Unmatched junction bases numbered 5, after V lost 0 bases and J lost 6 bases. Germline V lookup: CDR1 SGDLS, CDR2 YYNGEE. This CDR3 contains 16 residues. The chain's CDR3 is CASSVEASGGADTQYF. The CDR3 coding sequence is TGTGCCAGCAGCGTAGAGGCTAGCGGGGGGGCTGATACGCAGTATTTT.

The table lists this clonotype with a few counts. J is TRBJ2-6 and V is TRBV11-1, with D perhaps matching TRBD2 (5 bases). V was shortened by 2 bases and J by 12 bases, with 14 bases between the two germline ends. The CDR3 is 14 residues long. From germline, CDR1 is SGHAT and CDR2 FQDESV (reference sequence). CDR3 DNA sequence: TGTGCCAGCAGCTTACGCACCCTCAGCGGCGTCCTGACTTTC. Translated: CASSLRTLSGVLTF.

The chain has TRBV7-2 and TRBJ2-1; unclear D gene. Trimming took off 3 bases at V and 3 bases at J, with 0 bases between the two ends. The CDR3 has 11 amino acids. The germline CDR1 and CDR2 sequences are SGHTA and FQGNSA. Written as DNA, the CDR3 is TGTGCCAGCAGCTTCTACAATGAGCAGTTCTTC. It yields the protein CASSFYNEQFF.

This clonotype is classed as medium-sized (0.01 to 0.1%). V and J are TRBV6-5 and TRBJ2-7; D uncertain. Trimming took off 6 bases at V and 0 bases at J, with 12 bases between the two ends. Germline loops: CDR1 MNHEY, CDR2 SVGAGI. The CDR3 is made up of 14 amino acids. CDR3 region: CASSPRYSSYEQYF. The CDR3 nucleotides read TGTGCCAGCAGCCCACGCTATAGCTCCTACGAGCAGTACTTC.

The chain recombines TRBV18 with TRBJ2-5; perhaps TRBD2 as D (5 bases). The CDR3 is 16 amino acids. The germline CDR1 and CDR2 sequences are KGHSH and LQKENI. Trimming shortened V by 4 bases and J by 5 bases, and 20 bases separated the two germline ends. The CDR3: CASSQTKDLAFETQYF. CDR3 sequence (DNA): TGTGCCAGCTCACAGACGAAGGACTTGGCCTTTGAGACCCAGTACTTC.

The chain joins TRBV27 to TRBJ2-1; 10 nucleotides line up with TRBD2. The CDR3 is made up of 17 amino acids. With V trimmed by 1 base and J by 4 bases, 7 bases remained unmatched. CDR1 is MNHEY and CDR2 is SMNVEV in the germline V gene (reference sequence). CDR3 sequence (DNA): TGTGCCAGCAGTTTATACGCAAGCGGGGGGGCATACAATGAGCAGTTCTTC. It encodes CASSLYASGGAYNEQFF.

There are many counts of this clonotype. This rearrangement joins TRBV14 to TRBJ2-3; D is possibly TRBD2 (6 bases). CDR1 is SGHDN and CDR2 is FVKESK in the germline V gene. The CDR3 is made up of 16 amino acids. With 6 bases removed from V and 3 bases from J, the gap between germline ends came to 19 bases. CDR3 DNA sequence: TGTGCCAGCAGTGGTGGTTACGGGAGTCGGACAGATACGCAGTATTTT. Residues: CASSGGYGSRTDTQYF.